This is a list of T cell receptor beta chains from one sample in a study of cytomegalovirus exposure and HLA in healthy donors. Sequencing used immunoSEQ multiplex PCR; TCRdb keeps in-frame clones, though not all of them. The sample contains approximately 200,000 clones, around 85% of which appear only once. Sample: PBMCs. Receptor source: a woman aged 45-60 years in good health and CMV-seronegative. The CDR3 runs from the conserved cysteine through the conserved F or W.

CDR3 length	V gene	J gene	CDR3 protein
15	TRBV7-9	TRBJ2-5	CASSSSDRGRETQYF
16	TRBV11-3	TRBJ2-1	CASSSAGGLAGDEQFF
14	TRBV2	TRBJ1-1	CASNNRGSDTEAFF
15	TRBV19	TRBJ1-6	CASSRTGRDNSPLHF
17	TRBV7-2	TRBJ2-1	CASSSRRGLAGINEQFF
13	TRBV7-2	TRBJ2-3	CASSSDDRAIPHF
17	TRBV28	TRBJ2-7	CASSPNQAGVRVDEQYF
15	TRBV12-2	TRBJ2-7	CASRLDHQAAYEQYF
14	TRBV19	TRBJ2-5	CASSITGGYETQYF
16	TRBV4-1	TRBJ2-1	CASSQAASAAYNEQFF
17	TRBV5-4	TRBJ1-3	CASSLAPGLNSGNTIYF
15	TRBV21-1	TRBJ1-3	CASNSTAISGNTIYF
15	TRBV5-6	TRBJ2-2	CASSLGVWGSGELFF
15	TRBV4-2	TRBJ2-2	CASSQDPLNTGELFF
13	TRBV29-1	TRBJ2-2	CSVGLVAAGELFF
13	TRBV11-2	TRBJ2-2	CATRGGNTGELFF
11	TRBV7-9	TRBJ2-7	CSSSLSGEQYF
16	TRBV11-2	TRBJ1-1	CASSYPTGLENTEAFF
16	TRBV9	TRBJ2-2	CASSVGQGKNTGELFF
15	TRBV2	TRBJ2-2	CASRWTPANTGELFF
15	TRBV4-3	TRBJ2-3	CASSLRTGGADTQYF
12	TRBV7-9	TRBJ1-2	CSSSSTNYGYTF
15	TRBV25-1	TRBJ2-7	CASSEMASGSYEQYF
15	TRBV28	TRBJ2-2	CASSLGLAFTGELFF
16	TRBV7-9	TRBJ2-1	CASSWISGRGDNEQFF
16	TRBV9	TRBJ2-2	CASSVDPDRVTGELFF
15	TRBV28	TRBJ2-7	CASSYPAGAAYEQYF
16	TRBV5-5	TRBJ1-1	CASSLVPLIGGTEAFF
16	TRBV29-1	TRBJ2-1	CSVVFRLAGGYNEQFF
14	TRBV11-3	TRBJ2-7	CASSPRDRDYEQYF
15	TRBV7-2	TRBJ2-2	CASSIQAGGTGELFF
16	TRBV5-1	TRBJ2-1	CASSGTGTSAIGEQFF
17	TRBV7-8	TRBJ2-3	CASSLARLAGGLDTQYF
13	TRBV30	TRBJ1-1	CAGKKDRNTEAFF
16	TRBV29-1	TRBJ2-1	CSVELAGGDSYNEQFF
15	TRBV28	TRBJ2-7	CASTKGAGLSYEQYF
14	TRBV7-9	TRBJ2-2	CASSLARRQEELFF
14	TRBV29-1	TRBJ1-1	CSALTGGGNTEAFF
14	TRBV5-6	TRBJ1-2	CASSLLSVSYGYTF
13	TRBV7-9	TRBJ1-2	CASSTQGNYGYTF
14	TRBV7-2	TRBJ2-5	CASSLAGLGETQYF
13	TRBV19	TRBJ2-5	CASNGGLSGGQYF
12	TRBV7-9	TRBJ1-5	CASSPPDQPQHF
16	TRBV9	TRBJ2-7	CASSSREREGDSEQYF
15	TRBV30	TRBJ2-1	CAWSQGLAGSAEQFF
11	TRBV27	TRBJ2-5	CASSLAETQYF
13	TRBV27	TRBJ2-7	CASSSARGYEQYF
15	TRBV7-8	TRBJ2-1	CASRHDRGGWNEQFF
12	TRBV19	TRBJ2-3	CASSRSTDTQYF
17	TRBV19	TRBJ2-2	CASSYWRGLADTGELFF
12	TRBV5-1	TRBJ2-1	CASSLPGERQFF
14	TRBV10-1	TRBJ2-7	CASKVDQGSYEQYF
15	TRBV28	TRBJ2-3	CASSLWAGATDTQYF
15	TRBV5-1	TRBJ2-1	CASSLKTSGGREQFF
18	TRBV6-4	TRBJ2-1	CASSPRYIAGAVYNEQFF
15	TRBV4-1	TRBJ1-2	CASSQGEGGGYGYTF